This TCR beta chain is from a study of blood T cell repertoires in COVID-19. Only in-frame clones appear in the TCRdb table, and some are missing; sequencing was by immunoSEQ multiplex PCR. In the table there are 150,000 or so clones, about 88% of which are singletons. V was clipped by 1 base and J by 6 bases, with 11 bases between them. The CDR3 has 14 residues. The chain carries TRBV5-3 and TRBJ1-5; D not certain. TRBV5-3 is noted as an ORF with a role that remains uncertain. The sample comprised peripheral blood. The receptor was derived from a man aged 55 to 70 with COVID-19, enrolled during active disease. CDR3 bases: TGTGCCAGAAGCTTGCTCCCAGGTTGTCAGCCCCAGCATTTT. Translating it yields CARSLLPGCQPQHF.